This T cell receptor beta chain was captured in a study of T cell responses to AZD1222 COVID-19 vaccine. Findings and caveats of the study: In all cases, repertoires were sampled only after the peak T cell response. Elevations in Spike-specific TCR breadth and depth followed administration of two AZD1222 doses. Spike-wide vaccine-associated CD4 TCRs dominated at 160-218 and 743-854. Donors, mostly white British, included more females; clonal diversity was possibly underestimated.

Germline V gene lookup returns CDR1 LNHDA and CDR2 SQIVND (reference sequence). The CDR3 loop spans 18 amino acids. The ends lost 5 bases at V and 3 bases at J; junction bases unmatched: 18. TCRdb keeps only in-frame clones here, not all; method: immunoSEQ multiplex PCR. The sample includes roughly 200,000 clones, approximately 92% seen only once; the top ten take under 1.1%. As to this clone: The antigen remains unidentified.

The sequence derives from an adult who received the MenACWY meningococcal vaccine as a control. Sequenced material: peripheral blood, taken 28 days after the second dose of the MenACWY control vaccine. This chain joins TRBV19 and TRBJ2-7, with 8 bases aligning to TRBD1. CDR3 DNA: TGTGCCAGTAGTTCCCGTCGATCGGACAGGGCCCGAGGCTACGAGCAGTACTTC. Protein: CASSSRRSDRARGYEQYF.